The next 28 T cell receptor beta chains were all read from a single sample in a study of T cell repertoires in ileal Crohn's disease. Stated time point: neoterminal ileum biopsy at postoperative endoscopy, about 6 months after surgery. Produced via immunoSEQ multiplex PCR; TCRdb's table is partial and in-frame only. Of around 1,500 clones in the sample, approximately 88% were seen once. The sample taken for sequencing was ileal tissue. These receptors were collected from an adult with Crohn's disease.

The chain employs TRBV7-9 and TRBJ1-2, with a possible D match to TRBD1 (5 bases). Germline V CDR1 and CDR2: SEHNR, FQNEAQ (reference sequence). V gave up 1 base and J gave up 1 base, with 13 bases separating them. The CDR3 is made up of 16 amino acids. DNA for the CDR3: TGTGCCAGCAGCTTAGAGGGGTCGCGACTTAACTATGGCTACACCTTC. Translating gives CASSLEGSRLNYGYTF.

This clone was counted a few times. The J gene is TRBJ2-1, the V gene TRBV19; D remains unclear. CDR1 is LNHDA and CDR2 is SQIVND in the germline V gene (reference sequence). Trimming shortened V by 5 bases and J by 4 bases, and 9 bases separated the two germline ends. The CDR3 spans 13 residues. This chain's CDR3 is CASSSDGYNEQFF. The CDR3 DNA follows: TGTGCCAGTAGTTCAGACGGTTACAATGAGCAGTTCTTC.

The V call is TRBV10-2, the J call TRBJ2-2, with TRBD1 matching over 10 bases. V lost 2 bases to trimming and J lost 6 bases; unmatched junction nucleotides: 6. Germline values: CDR1 WSHSY, CDR2 SAAADI. This CDR3 contains 16 residues. CDR3 nucleotide sequence: TGCGCCAGCAGTGAGGGCCGGGACAGGGGTTCCGGGGAGCTGTTTTTT. Amino acids: CASSEGRDRGSGELFF.

The chain couples TRBV28 to TRBJ2-6; D unclear. Germline lookup yields CDR1 MDHEN and CDR2 SYDVKM. V lost 5 bases to trimming and J lost 5 bases, with 22 bases between them. CDR3 size: 18 residues. The CDR3 region has the DNA TGTGCCAGCAGTCCTGTAGACTTGACACAAAGTCGGGCCAACGTCCTGACTTTC. Its translation is CASSPVDLTQSRANVLTF.

CDR3 region: CASSLAGGSAFF. The CDR3, as DNA: TGTGCCAGCAGCTTGGCGGGAGGTTCGGCTTTCTTT. J is TRBJ1-1 and V is TRBV5-6, with D unclear. The CDR3 extends over 12 amino acids. The germline gives CDR1 SGHDT, CDR2 YYEEEE. The V gene lost 0 bases and the J gene lost 11 bases, with 11 bases spanning the gap.

This clone has just a few counts. The CDR3 coding sequence is TGTGCCAGCAGCTTGGTGGCTAACTATGGCTACACCTTC. Translating gives CASSLVANYGYTF. This chain connects TRBV5-4 to TRBJ1-2; no clear D gene. The CDR3 loop spans 13 amino acids. Germline V gene data show CDR1 as SGHNT and CDR2 as YYREEE (reference sequence). The V gene lost 0 bases and the J gene lost 0 bases, with 3 bases spanning the gap. Combining the CDR3 with reference TRBV5-4 and TRBJ1-2 gives the whole variable domain ETGVTQSPTHLIKTRGQQVTLRCSSQSGHNTVSWYQQALGQGPQFIFQYYREEENGRGNFPPRFSGLQFPNYSSELNVNALELDDSALYLCASSLVANYGYTFGSGTRLTVV.

This chain links TRBV19 with TRBJ2-5; 8 positions agree with TRBD2. Germline CDR1 is LNHDA and CDR2 is SQIVND (reference sequence). The CDR3 is 18 residues long. Unmatched junction bases numbered 13, after V lost 0 bases and J lost 4 bases. The DNA for the CDR3 is TGTGCCAGTAGTATAGAGGCCCAGCGGGGGTCCAGCAGAGAGACCCAGTACTTC. This encodes CASSIEAQRGSSRETQYF.

V usage is TRBV11-2 and J usage is TRBJ2-7; TRBD2 aligns across 13 bases. Germline CDR1 is SGHAT and CDR2 is FQNNGV. The CDR3 extends over 14 amino acids. Unmatched junction bases numbered 4, after V lost 4 bases and J lost 7 bases. CDR3 sequence (DNA): TGTGCCAGCAGCTGGACTAGCGGGAGTAGTGAGCAGTACTTC. Translated: CASSWTSGSSEQYF.

V and J are TRBV10-3 and TRBJ1-1; weak D call: TRBD1 (5 bases). The CDR3 covers 13 residues. CDR1 is ENHRY, CDR2 SYGVKD, per germline. Trimming pared 11 bases from V and 6 bases from J, leaving 19 bases between. CDR3 nucleotide sequence: TGTGCCGGATCAGTATCGTTGGGGGCTGAAGCTTTCTTT. It specifies CAGSVSLGAEAFF.

V usage is TRBV4-2 and J usage is TRBJ2-3, with TRBD2 matching 7 bases. This CDR3 is 15 amino acids long. With 6 bases clipped from V and 2 bases from J, the junction kept 8 bases outside the gene matches. Germline CDR1 reads LGHNA; CDR2 reads YNFKEQ. This CDR3 is CASRQRGEFTDTQYF. The CDR3 DNA is TGTGCCAGCAGACAGCGGGGAGAATTCACAGATACGCAGTATTTT.

This clone was picked up one time. This chain uses TRBV11-2 with TRBJ2-7; 7 bases agree with TRBD1. The V gene end was trimmed by 3 bases and the J gene end by 2 bases; junction bases not matched to a gene: 7. The CDR3 is made up of 15 amino acids. Germline V gene data show CDR1 as SGHAT and CDR2 as FQNNGV. The CDR3 loop is CASSLGPGTAYEQYF. Written as DNA, the CDR3 is TGTGCCAGCAGCTTGGGACCAGGGACAGCCTACGAGCAGTACTTC.

This rearrangement joins TRBV28 to TRBJ2-3; 8 bases are a match to TRBD2. Per the germline V gene, CDR1 is MDHEN and CDR2 is SYDVKM. The V and J ends lost 11 bases and 0 bases, in that order; junction bases with no gene match: 4. The CDR3 is 13 amino acids. The CDR3 loop reads CASKRGSTDTQYF. The CDR3 DNA follows: TGTGCCTCTAAGCGGGGGAGCACAGATACGCAGTATTTT.

This chain links TRBV27 with TRBJ2-1; D is possibly TRBD1 or TRBD2 (5 bases each). Trimming pared 2 bases from V and 9 bases from J, leaving 14 bases between. CDR1 MNHEY and CDR2 SMNVEV come from the germline V gene (reference sequence). CDR3 length: 14 amino acids. Here the CDR3 reads CASSLIGIGGEQFF. The CDR3 nucleotides are TGTGCCAGCAGTTTAATTGGTATTGGGGGTGAGCAGTTCTTC.

The chain carries TRBV6-1 and TRBJ1-2, with TRBD1 as a possible D gene (5 bases). V gave up 1 base and J gave up 0 bases, with 15 bases separating them. Germline CDR1 and CDR2: MNHNS and SASEGT. This CDR3 is built from 17 residues. CDR3 in DNA: TGTGCCAGCAGTGAAGGGGGGAGGGGCAAGGCTAACTATGGCTACACCTTC. Encoded protein: CASSEGGRGKANYGYTF.

This sequence joins TRBV6-6 and TRBJ2-7, with 7 bases matching TRBD1. The CDR3 runs to 14 residues. The V gene end was trimmed by 2 bases and the J gene end by 0 bases; junction bases not matched to a gene: 1. CDR1 and CDR2 from the germline V gene are MNHNY and SVGAGI (reference sequence). The CDR3 spells CASSYGDSSYEQYF. In nucleotides, the CDR3 is TGTGCCAGCAGTTACGGGGACAGCTCCTACGAGCAGTACTTC.

The CDR3 is CAWRWGPDEQYF. The CDR3 DNA sequence: TGTGCCTGGAGGTGGGGGCCCGACGAGCAGTACTTC. The J gene is TRBJ2-7, the V gene TRBV30, with a tentative D call TRBD1 (6 bases). CDR1 and CDR2 from the germline V gene are GTSNPN and SVGIG (reference sequence). The V end lost 3 bases, the J end lost 5 bases, and 11 bases lay between the germline ends. The CDR3 loop spans 12 amino acids.

The rearrangement links TRBV5-1 to TRBJ1-1; D is possibly TRBD1 (5 bases). Germline-derived CDR1 and CDR2 are SGHRS and YFSETQ. There are 15 residues in the CDR3. V was shortened by 4 bases and J by 1 base, with 14 bases between the two germline ends. The CDR3 spells CASSTSGTANTEAFF. The CDR3 nucleotides read TGCGCCAGCAGCACCTCCGGGACGGCGAACACTGAAGCTTTCTTT.

The chain recombines TRBV5-1 with TRBJ2-1, with a weak D call TRBD2 (6 bases). Per the germline V gene, CDR1 is SGHRS and CDR2 is YFSETQ. The CDR3 extends over 14 amino acids. V was pared by 0 bases and J by 5 bases, with 9 bases between. CDR3 in DNA: TGCGCCAGCAGCTTGGGGTTAGCGGACAATGAGCAGTTCTTC. Translation gives CASSLGLADNEQFF.

This clone was picked up a small number of times. The chain carries TRBV10-2 and TRBJ2-2, with unresolved D. From germline, CDR1 is WSHSY and CDR2 SAAADI. The V gene lost 2 bases and the J gene lost 3 bases, with 4 bases spanning the gap. The CDR3 contains 13 residues. The CDR3 loop reads CASSERDTGELFF. Here the CDR3 DNA reads TGCGCCAGCAGTGAGCGGGACACCGGGGAGCTGTTTTTT.

The V and J genes are TRBV4-1 and TRBJ2-6; maybe TRBD1 (6 bases). V shed 0 bases and J shed 0 bases, with 6 bases lying between them. The CDR3 sequence is 16 residues long. The V gene's germline CDR1 is MGHRA and CDR2 YSYEKL. The CDR3 reads CASSQDRGSGANVLTF. The CDR3 region has the DNA TGCGCCAGCAGCCAAGACAGGGGCTCTGGGGCCAACGTCCTGACTTTC.

J is TRBJ2-1 and V is TRBV12-5; tentatively, D is TRBD1 (5 bases). The CDR3 runs 17 residues. CDR1 LGHNT and CDR2 FRNRAP come from the germline V gene. V shed 0 bases and J shed 3 bases, with 15 bases lying between them. The CDR3 reads CASGLVQKGWYYNEQFF. CDR3 DNA sequence: TGTGCTAGTGGTTTGGTACAGAAGGGGTGGTACTACAATGAGCAGTTCTTC.

A few counts support this clone. The chain links TRBV30 to TRBJ2-7; either TRBD1 or TRBD2 may supply D (5 bases each). The CDR3 contains 15 residues. Germline V CDR1 and CDR2: GTSNPN, SVGIG (reference sequence). The germline V and J ends were trimmed by 2 bases and 0 bases, with 14 bases remaining between them. Here the CDR3 DNA reads TGTGCCTGGAGTTTCAAGCGAGGGGTCTCCTACGAGCAGTACTTC. Translating gives CAWSFKRGVSYEQYF.

This chain connects TRBV6-1 to TRBJ2-4, with unresolved D. V was cut by 0 bases and J by 8 bases, with 14 bases left in between. The CDR3 totals 15 residues. Germline V CDR1 and CDR2: MNHNS, SASEGT. As DNA, the CDR3 is TGTGCCAGCAGTGAAGCGGTCAGCGTCAGTTACATTCAGTACTTC. It is translated as CASSEAVSVSYIQYF.

The rearrangement links TRBV27 to TRBJ1-6; TRBD1 is a possible D gene (6 bases). In germline, CDR1 is MNHEY, CDR2 SMNVEV (reference sequence). This CDR3 contains 14 residues. V was cut by 6 bases and J by 9 bases, with 15 bases left in between. This CDR3 is CASSPDRPSSPLHF. The CDR3 nucleotides are TGTGCCAGCAGCCCCGACAGGCCTTCTTCACCCCTCCACTTT.

This clone was seen more than once but under ten times. The chain combines TRBV27 with TRBJ1-5; 8 nucleotides line up with TRBD1. The germline V gene has CDR1 MNHEY and CDR2 SMNVEV (reference sequence). This CDR3 region has 15 residues. V trimming: 5 bases; J trimming: 0 bases; junction bases outside the gene matches: 3. CDR3 sequence (DNA): TGTGCCAGCAGTCAGGGGGCGGGTAGCAATCAGCCCCAGCATTTT. Encoded protein: CASSQGAGSNQPQHF.

This clone was seen just once. The gene calls are TRBV25-1 and TRBJ1-2; D is possibly TRBD1 (5 bases). The CDR3 sequence is 14 residues long. Trimming shortened V by 2 bases and J by 7 bases, and 14 bases separated the two germline ends. The germline V gene has CDR1 MGHDK and CDR2 SYGVNS. For the CDR3, the DNA is TGTGCCAGCAGTGAACCGGGATCAAGGGGTGGCTACACCTTC. This sequence encodes CASSEPGSRGGYTF.

The gene calls are TRBV28 and TRBJ1-2, with D possibly matching TRBD1 (6 bases). V lost 2 bases, J lost 8 bases, and 15 bases lay in between. The germline V gene has CDR1 MDHEN and CDR2 SYDVKM. This CDR3 has 14 amino acids. The CDR3: CASSLNTGKGGYTF. The CDR3 DNA reads as TGTGCCAGCAGTTTAAATACAGGGAAGGGCGGCTACACCTTC.

This rearrangement joins TRBV7-8 to TRBJ2-7, with 7 positions matching TRBD2. The V gene end was trimmed by 3 bases and the J gene end by 6 bases; junction bases not matched to a gene: 11. Germline assignment: CDR1 SGHVS and CDR2 FQNEAQ. The CDR3 extends over 15 amino acids. CDR3 protein: CASSLNLLGEGEQYF. In nucleotides, the CDR3 is TGTGCCAGCAGCTTGAATTTATTAGGGGAGGGCGAGCAGTACTTC.